This T cell receptor beta chain came from a study of CXCR3-negative and CXCR3-positive naive CD8 T cells. Background on the study: Every library held about 1.5 +/- 0.3 million TRB reads, and the total came to roughly 150 million.

As for this clonotype: Its antigen is still unknown.

Broader study findings: Both naive subsets showed comparably high diversity, and memory CD8+ cells showed much lower diversity. After cryopreservation, CXCR3 expression dropped partially; most assays used fresh PBMCs. CXCR3-positive naive cells carried more hydrophobic TRB CDR3s than CXCR3-negative naive cells did.

Carrying UMI labels, the TRB cDNA libraries were prepared through 5' RACE. No DNA is given; TCRdb re-called the 5' RACE reads and lists each CDR3 protein once. The sample is made up of tens of thousands of distinct CDR3 sequences, and the top ten hold 0.5% to 0.6% of it. Germline values: CDR1 DFQATT, CDR2 SNEGSKA (reference sequence). The CDR3 runs to 18 residues. The sample was naive CXCR3+ CD8+ T cells from blood. Subset: CD45RO-CCR7+CD27+CD95- naive CD8+ T cells expressing CXCR3 (TNR3+). This clonotype originated in a human donor in good health. Some clones in this sample may be carry-over from other donors' samples. The chain uses TRBV20-1 and TRBJ2-3; as DNA is missing, the TRBD1 call by TCRdb cannot be tested. The CDR3 loop is CSARDLGGGGANTDTQYF.